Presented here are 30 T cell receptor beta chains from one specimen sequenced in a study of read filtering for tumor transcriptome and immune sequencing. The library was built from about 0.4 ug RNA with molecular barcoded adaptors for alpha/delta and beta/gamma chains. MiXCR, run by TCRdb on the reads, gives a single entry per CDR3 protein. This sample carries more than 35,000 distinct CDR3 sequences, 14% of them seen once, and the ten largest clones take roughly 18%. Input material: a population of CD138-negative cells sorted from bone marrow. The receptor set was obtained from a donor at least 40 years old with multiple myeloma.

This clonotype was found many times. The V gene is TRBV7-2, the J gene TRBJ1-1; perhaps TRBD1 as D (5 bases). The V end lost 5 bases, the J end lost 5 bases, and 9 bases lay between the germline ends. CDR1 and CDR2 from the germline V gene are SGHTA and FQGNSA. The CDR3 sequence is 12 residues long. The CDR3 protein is CASSRRGTEAFF. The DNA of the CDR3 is TGTGCCAGCAGCAGAAGGGGTACTGAAGCTTTCTTT.

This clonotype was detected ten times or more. CDR3 DNA: TGTGCCAGCAGCTTGGTAGCAGCCTACGAGCAGTACTTC. It codes for CASSLVAAYEQYF. V usage is TRBV5-6 and J usage is TRBJ2-7; no reliable D call. Per germline, CDR1 SGHDT and CDR2 YYEEEE. The CDR3 covers 13 residues. Trimming left V 0 bases short and J 2 bases short, with 6 bases between.

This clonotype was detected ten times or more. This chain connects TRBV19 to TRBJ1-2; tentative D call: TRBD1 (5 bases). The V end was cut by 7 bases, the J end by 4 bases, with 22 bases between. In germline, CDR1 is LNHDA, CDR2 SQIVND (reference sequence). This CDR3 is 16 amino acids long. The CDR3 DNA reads TGTGCCAGTAAGGGTACAGGCAGGCGCGAGGGCTATGGCTACACCTTC. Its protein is CASKGTGRREGYGYTF.

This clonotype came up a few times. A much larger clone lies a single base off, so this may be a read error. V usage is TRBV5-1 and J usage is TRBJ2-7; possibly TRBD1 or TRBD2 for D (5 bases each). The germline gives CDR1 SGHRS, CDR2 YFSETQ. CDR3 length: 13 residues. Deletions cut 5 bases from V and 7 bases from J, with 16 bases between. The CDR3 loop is CASSPSTGLEQYV. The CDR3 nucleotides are TGCGCCAGCAGTCCCTCAACGGGGCTGGAGCAGTACGTC.

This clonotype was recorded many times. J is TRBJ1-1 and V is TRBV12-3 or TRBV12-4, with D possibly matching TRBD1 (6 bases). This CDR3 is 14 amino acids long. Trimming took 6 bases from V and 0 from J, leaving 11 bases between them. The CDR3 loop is CASSAGTLNTEAFF. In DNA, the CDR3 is TGTGCCAGCAGCGCCGGGACACTGAACACTGAAGCTTTCTTT.

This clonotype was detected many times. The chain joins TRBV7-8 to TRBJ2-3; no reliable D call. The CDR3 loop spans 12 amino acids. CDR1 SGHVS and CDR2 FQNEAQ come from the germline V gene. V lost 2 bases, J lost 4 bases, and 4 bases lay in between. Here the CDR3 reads CASSLLSDTQYF. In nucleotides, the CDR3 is TGTGCCAGCAGCTTATTATCAGATACGCAGTATTTT.

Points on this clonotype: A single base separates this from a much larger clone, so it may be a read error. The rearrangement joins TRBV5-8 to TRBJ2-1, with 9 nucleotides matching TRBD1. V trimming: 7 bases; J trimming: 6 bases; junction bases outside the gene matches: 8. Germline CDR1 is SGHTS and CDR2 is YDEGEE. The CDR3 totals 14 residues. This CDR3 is CASGIGQGSNEQFF. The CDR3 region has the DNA TGTGCCAGCGGGATTGGACAGGGGAGCAATGAGCAGTTCTTC.

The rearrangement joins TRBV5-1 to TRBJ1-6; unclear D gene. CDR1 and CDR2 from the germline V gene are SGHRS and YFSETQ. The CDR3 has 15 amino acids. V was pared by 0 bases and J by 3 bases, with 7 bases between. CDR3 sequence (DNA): TGCGCCAGCAGCTTGGGCGCTGACTATAATTCACCCCTCCACTTT. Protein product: CASSLGADYNSPLHF.

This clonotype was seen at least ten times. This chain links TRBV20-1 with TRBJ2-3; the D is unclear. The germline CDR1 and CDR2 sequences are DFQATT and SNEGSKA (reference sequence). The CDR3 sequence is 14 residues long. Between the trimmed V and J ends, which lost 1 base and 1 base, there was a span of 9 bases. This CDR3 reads CSARGLSRTDTQYF. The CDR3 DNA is TGCAGTGCTAGAGGACTTTCCCGCACAGATACGCAGTATTTT.

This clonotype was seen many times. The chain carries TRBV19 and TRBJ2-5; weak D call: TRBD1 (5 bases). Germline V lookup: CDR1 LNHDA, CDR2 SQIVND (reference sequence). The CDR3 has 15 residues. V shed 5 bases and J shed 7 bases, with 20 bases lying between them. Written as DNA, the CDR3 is TGTGCCAGTAGTGCTGAGGCTAGGAGAACAGGGACCCAGTACTTC. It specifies CASSAEARRTGTQYF.

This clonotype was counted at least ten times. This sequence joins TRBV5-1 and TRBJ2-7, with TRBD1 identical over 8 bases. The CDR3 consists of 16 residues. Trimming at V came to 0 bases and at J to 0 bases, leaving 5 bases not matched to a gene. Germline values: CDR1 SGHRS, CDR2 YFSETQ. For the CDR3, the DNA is TGCGCCAGCAGCTTGGATGGACAGGGAAGCTCCTACGAGCAGTACTTC. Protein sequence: CASSLDGQGSSYEQYF.

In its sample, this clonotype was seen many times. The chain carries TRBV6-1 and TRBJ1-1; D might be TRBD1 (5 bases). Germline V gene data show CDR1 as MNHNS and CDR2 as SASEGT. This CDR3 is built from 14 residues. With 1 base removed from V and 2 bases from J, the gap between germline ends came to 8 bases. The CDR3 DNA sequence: TGTGCCAGCAGTGAAGGGGGACTTAACACTGAAGCTTTCTTT. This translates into CASSEGGLNTEAFF.

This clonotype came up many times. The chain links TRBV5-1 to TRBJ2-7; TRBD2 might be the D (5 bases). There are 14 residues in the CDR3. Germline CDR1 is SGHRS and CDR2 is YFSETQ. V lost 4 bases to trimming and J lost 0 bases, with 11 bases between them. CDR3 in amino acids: CASSLGLHSYEQYF. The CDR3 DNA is TGCGCCAGCAGCCTAGGACTGCACTCCTACGAGCAGTACTTC.

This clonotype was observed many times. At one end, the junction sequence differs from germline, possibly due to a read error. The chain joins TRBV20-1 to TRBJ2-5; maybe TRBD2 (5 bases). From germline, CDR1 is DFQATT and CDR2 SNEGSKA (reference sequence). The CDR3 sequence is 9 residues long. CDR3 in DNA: TGCAGTGCCGACCGGACTGGCGGGTTC. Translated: CSADRTGGF.

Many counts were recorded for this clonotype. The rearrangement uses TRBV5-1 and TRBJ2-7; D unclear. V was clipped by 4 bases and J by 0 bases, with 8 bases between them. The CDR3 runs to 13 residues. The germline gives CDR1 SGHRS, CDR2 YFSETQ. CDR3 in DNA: TGCGCCAGCAGCCAAGACCTCTCCTACGAGCAGTACTTC. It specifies CASSQDLSYEQYF. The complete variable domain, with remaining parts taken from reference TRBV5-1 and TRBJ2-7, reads KAGVTQTPRYLIKTRGQQVTLSCSPISGHRSVSWYQQTPGQGLQFLFEYFSETQRNKGNFPGRFSGRQFSNSRSEMNVSTLELGDSALYLCASSQDLSYEQYFGPGTRLTVT.

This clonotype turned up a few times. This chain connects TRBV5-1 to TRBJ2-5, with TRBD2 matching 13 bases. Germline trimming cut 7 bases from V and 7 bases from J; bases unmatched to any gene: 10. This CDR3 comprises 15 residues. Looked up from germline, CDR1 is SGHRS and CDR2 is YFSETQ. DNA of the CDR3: TGCGCCAGCTCGGCCGGGACTAGCGGGGTAGGGACCCAGTACTTC. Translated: CASSAGTSGVGTQYF.

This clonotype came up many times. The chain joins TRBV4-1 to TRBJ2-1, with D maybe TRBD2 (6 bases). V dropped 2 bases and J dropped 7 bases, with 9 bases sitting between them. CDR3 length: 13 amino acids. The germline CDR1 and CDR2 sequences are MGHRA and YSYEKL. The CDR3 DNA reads TGCGCCAGCAGCCAATGGGACTTGAATGAGCAGTTCTTC. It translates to CASSQWDLNEQFF.

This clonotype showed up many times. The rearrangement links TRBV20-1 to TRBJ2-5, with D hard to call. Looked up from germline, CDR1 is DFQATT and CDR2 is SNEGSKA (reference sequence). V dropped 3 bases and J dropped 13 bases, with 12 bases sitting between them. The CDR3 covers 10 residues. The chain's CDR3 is CSASDPRPYF. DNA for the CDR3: TGCAGTGCTAGCGATCCCCGACCGTACTTC.

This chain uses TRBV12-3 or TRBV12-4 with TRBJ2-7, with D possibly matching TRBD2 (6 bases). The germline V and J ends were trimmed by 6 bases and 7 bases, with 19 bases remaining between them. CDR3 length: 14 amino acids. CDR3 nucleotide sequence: TGTGCCAGCAGCCTCGTGCTAGCGCTGGGAGAGCAGTACTTC. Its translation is CASSLVLALGEQYF.

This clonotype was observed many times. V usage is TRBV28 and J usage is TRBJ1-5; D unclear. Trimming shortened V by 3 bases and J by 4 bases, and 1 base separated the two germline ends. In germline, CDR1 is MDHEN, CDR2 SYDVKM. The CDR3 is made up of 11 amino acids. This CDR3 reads CASSLNQPQHF. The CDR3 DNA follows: TGTGCCAGCAGTTTGAATCAGCCCCAGCATTTT.

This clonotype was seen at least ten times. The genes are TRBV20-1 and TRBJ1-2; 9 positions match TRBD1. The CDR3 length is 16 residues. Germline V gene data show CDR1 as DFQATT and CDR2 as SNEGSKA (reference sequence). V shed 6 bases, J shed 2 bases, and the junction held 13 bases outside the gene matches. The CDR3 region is CSAHGSPGQGNYGYTF. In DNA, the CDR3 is TGCAGTGCCCACGGGTCCCCGGGACAGGGAAACTATGGCTACACCTTC.

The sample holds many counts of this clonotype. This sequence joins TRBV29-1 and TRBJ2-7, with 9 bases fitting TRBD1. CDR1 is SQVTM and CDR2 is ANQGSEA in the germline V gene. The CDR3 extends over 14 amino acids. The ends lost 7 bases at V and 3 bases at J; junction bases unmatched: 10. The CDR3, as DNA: TGCAGCGCCCTAAGGGACAGGGACAGCTACGAGCAGTACTTC. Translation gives CSALRDRDSYEQYF.

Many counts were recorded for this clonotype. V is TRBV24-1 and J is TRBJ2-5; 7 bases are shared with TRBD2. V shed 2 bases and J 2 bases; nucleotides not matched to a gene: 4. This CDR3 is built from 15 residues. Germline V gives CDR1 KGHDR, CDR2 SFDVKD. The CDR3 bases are TGTGCCACCAGTGATTCGGGGGGTCAACAAGAGACCCAGTACTTC. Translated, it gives CATSDSGGQQETQYF.

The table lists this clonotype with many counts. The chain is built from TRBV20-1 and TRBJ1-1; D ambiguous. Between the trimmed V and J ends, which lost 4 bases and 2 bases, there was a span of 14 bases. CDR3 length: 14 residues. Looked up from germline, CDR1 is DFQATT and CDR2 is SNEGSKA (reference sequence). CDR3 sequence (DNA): TGCAGTGCTAAAAAACCGGCAGGAAACACTGAAGCTTTCTTT. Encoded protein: CSAKKPAGNTEAFF.

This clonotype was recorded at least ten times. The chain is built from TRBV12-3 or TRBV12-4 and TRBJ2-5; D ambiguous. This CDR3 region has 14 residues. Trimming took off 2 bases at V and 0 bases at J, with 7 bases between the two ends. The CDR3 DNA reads TGTGCCAGCAGTTTAAGCCTGAACCAAGAGACCCAGTACTTC. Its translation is CASSLSLNQETQYF.

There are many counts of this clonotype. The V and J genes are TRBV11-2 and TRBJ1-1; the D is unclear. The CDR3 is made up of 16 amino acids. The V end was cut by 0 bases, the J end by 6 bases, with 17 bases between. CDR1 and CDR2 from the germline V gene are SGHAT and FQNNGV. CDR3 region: CASSLESSRGRPEAFF. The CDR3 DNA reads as TGTGCCAGCAGCTTAGAGTCCTCGCGCGGCCGACCTGAAGCTTTCTTT.

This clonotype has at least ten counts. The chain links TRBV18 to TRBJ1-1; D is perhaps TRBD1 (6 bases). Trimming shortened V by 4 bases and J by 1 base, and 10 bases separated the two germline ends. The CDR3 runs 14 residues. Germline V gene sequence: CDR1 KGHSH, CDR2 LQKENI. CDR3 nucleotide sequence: TGTGCCAGCTCACTTCGACAGGCGAACACTGAAGCTTTCTTT. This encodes CASSLRQANTEAFF.

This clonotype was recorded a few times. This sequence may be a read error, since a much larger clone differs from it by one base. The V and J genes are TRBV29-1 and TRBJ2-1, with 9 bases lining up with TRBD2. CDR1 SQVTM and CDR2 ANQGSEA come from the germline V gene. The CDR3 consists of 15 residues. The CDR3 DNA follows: TGCAGCGTTTACGAAGCGGGGGGAGGGGACAAGGAGCAGTTCTTC. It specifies CSVYEAGGGDKEQFF.

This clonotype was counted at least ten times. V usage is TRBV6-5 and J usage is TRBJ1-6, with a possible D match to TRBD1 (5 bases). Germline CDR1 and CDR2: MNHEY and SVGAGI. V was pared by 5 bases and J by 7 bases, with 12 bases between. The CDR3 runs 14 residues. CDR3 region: CASSNGGKNSPLHF. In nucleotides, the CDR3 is TGTGCCAGCAGTAACGGGGGAAAAAATTCACCCCTCCACTTT.

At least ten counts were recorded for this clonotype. The CDR3 bases are TGTGCCAGCAGCTTAGGAGGGTCAAATCAGCCCCAGCATTTT. Translated: CASSLGGSNQPQHF. The V and J genes are TRBV5-6 and TRBJ1-5; D not resolved. Germline lookup yields CDR1 SGHDT and CDR2 YYEEEE. The CDR3 is 14 amino acids. V lost 2 bases to trimming and J lost 4 bases, with 10 bases between them.